The 21 T cell receptor beta chains presented below share a single source sample, sequenced in a study of tumor-infiltrating lymphocytes in localized non-small cell lung cancer. TCRdb's table, derived via immunoSEQ multiplex PCR, lists solely in-frame clones and lacks some. Among around 12,000 clones listed, about 72% were seen once. The specimen was uninvolved lung tissue not adjacent to the tumor. These receptors originate from a human donor with non-small cell lung cancer.

This clone was observed a single time. The V gene is TRBV5-1, the J gene TRBJ2-2, with unresolved D. CDR3 size: 13 residues. The V gene lost 0 bases and the J gene lost 3 bases, with 3 bases spanning the gap. Germline assignment: CDR1 SGHRS and CDR2 YFSETQ. In DNA form, the CDR3 reads TGCGCCAGCAGCTTGGCATACACCGGGGAGCTGTTTTTT. Translated, it gives CASSLAYTGELFF.

In its sample, this clone was seen a few times. The rearrangement uses TRBV11-2 and TRBJ2-2; TRBD1 might be the D (6 bases). The germline CDR1 and CDR2 sequences are SGHAT and FQNNGV. V gave up 3 bases and J gave up 2 bases, with 10 bases separating them. This CDR3 spans 15 amino acids. The CDR3 nucleotides are TGTGCCAGCAGCTTTCAGGGGAGTAACACCGGGGAGCTGTTTTTT. Translating it yields CASSFQGSNTGELFF.

The chain combines TRBV19 with TRBJ2-7, with D unresolved. The CDR3 runs to 14 residues. V was clipped by 3 bases and J by 2 bases, with 11 bases between them. Germline CDR1 and CDR2: LNHDA and SQIVND (reference sequence). CDR3 sequence reads: CASSIGWQAYEQYF. CDR3 nucleotide sequence: TGTGCCAGTAGTATCGGGTGGCAGGCCTACGAGCAGTACTTC.

The J gene is TRBJ2-7, the V gene TRBV5-1; D is undetermined. CDR1 is SGHRS and CDR2 is YFSETQ in the germline V gene. This CDR3 comprises 15 residues. Trimming stripped 0 bases from V and 0 bases from J, with 10 bases between. In DNA, the CDR3 is TGCGCCAGCAGCTTGGATGGCGCAAACTCCTACGAGCAGTACTTC. Translated: CASSLDGANSYEQYF.

V gene TRBV19 combines with J gene TRBJ2-1, with 10 positions matching TRBD2. Germline CDR1 and CDR2: LNHDA and SQIVND (reference sequence). V was clipped by 1 base and J by 2 bases; unmatched bases: 5. The CDR3 extends over 17 amino acids. The CDR3 loop is CASSIVRTSGPYNEQFF. In DNA form, the CDR3 reads TGTGCCAGTAGTATAGTCCGGACTAGCGGTCCCTACAATGAGCAGTTCTTC.

This clone was counted a few times. The chain has TRBV29-1 and TRBJ1-1; no clear D gene. The CDR3 runs 14 residues. V was trimmed by 3 bases and J by 1 base, leaving 12 bases between them. Germline CDR1 reads SQVTM; CDR2 reads ANQGSEA. The CDR3 reads CSVDSTGPNTEAFF. DNA of the CDR3: TGCAGCGTTGATTCGACCGGGCCGAACACTGAAGCTTTCTTT.

The chain joins TRBV11-2 to TRBJ1-1; D not certain. The CDR3 is made up of 15 amino acids. The ends were cut back, 1 base at V and 5 bases at J, with 14 bases in the middle. CDR1 is SGHAT and CDR2 is FQNNGV in the germline V gene. The CDR3 spells CASSLGAGGGTEAFF. CDR3 DNA: TGTGCCAGCAGCTTAGGGGCAGGCGGAGGGACTGAAGCTTTCTTT.

The chain is built from TRBV7-2 and TRBJ1-1; 9 nucleotides agree with TRBD1. Looked up from germline, CDR1 is SGHTA and CDR2 is FQGNSA. This CDR3 spans 15 amino acids. V lost 2 bases, J lost 3 bases, and 4 bases stayed unmatched. CDR3 amino acids: CASSLRDRADTEAFF. CDR3 bases: TGTGCCAGCAGCTTAAGGGACAGGGCTGACACTGAAGCTTTCTTT. The full variable domain, its missing parts supplied by reference TRBV7-2 and TRBJ1-1, is GAGVSQSPSNKVTEKGKDVELRCDPISGHTALYWYRQSLGQGLEFLIYFQGNSAPDKSGLPSDRFSAERTGGSVSTLTIQRTQQEDSAVYLCASSLRDRADTEAFFGQGTRLTVV.

The chain recombines TRBV5-1 with TRBJ2-3; tentatively, D is TRBD2 (6 bases). This CDR3 contains 16 residues. Trimming cost V 1 base and J 1 base, with 13 bases left between them. From germline, CDR1 is SGHRS and CDR2 YFSETQ. CDR3: CASSLPGGSGTDTQYF. The CDR3 coding sequence is TGCGCCAGCAGCTTGCCTGGAGGGTCGGGCACAGATACGCAGTATTTT.

V usage is TRBV30 and J usage is TRBJ1-3, with a tentative D call TRBD1 (5 bases). Trimming left V 7 bases short and J 1 base short, with 11 bases between. The germline CDR1 and CDR2 sequences are GTSNPN and SVGIG (reference sequence). The length of the CDR3 is 13 residues. This CDR3 is CASQQDSGNTIYF. The DNA of the CDR3 is TGTGCCTCCCAACAGGATTCTGGAAACACCATATATTTT. Complete variable domain (other parts from reference TRBV30 and TRBJ1-3): SQTIHQWPATLVQPVGSPLSLECTVEGTSNPNLYWYRQAAGRGLQLLFYSVGIGQISSEVPQNLSASRPQDRQFILSSKKLLLSDSGFYLCASQQDSGNTIYFGEGSWLTVV.

V gene TRBV7-6 combines with J gene TRBJ2-3; possibly TRBD1 for D (6 bases). The CDR3 is made up of 17 amino acids. Per the germline V gene, CDR1 is SGHVS and CDR2 is FNYEAQ. Between the trimmed V and J ends, which lost 1 base and 0 bases, there was a span of 14 bases. CDR3 amino acids: CASSLEGDRTSTDTQYF. In DNA form, the CDR3 reads TGTGCCAGCAGCTTAGAGGGTGACAGGACGAGCACAGATACGCAGTATTTT.

The gene calls are TRBV5-5 and TRBJ2-1; D uncertain. The V end lost 0 bases, the J end lost 0 bases, and 19 bases lay between the germline ends. CDR1 is SGHKS and CDR2 is YYEKEE in the germline V gene (reference sequence). The CDR3 has 19 residues. Written as DNA, the CDR3 is TGTGCCAGCAGCTTGGCGGATCCGTGGAGTGAGAGCTCCTACAATGAGCAGTTCTTC. Residues: CASSLADPWSESSYNEQFF.

The rearrangement links TRBV11-2 to TRBJ1-5, with TRBD1 as a possible D gene (5 bases). Trimming pared 5 bases from V and 4 bases from J, leaving 15 bases between. Germline V CDR1 and CDR2: SGHAT, FQNNGV. This CDR3 contains 15 residues. The CDR3 protein is CASSPLGVPNQPQHF. CDR3 in DNA: TGTGCCAGCAGCCCCCTAGGGGTTCCAAATCAGCCCCAGCATTTT.

J is TRBJ2-1 and V is TRBV7-9, with D possibly matching TRBD1 (5 bases). Germline CDR1 reads SEHNR; CDR2 reads FQNEAQ (reference sequence). This CDR3 is 14 amino acids long. V was pared by 6 bases and J by 6 bases, with 15 bases between. The CDR3 loop reads CASSFLQGFNEQFF. The CDR3 region has the DNA TGTGCCAGCAGTTTCCTTCAGGGTTTCAATGAGCAGTTCTTC.

The chain has TRBV10-2 and TRBJ2-2; 7 bases line up with TRBD1. CDR1 is WSHSY, CDR2 SAAADI, per germline. This CDR3 has 17 amino acids. V shed 1 base, J shed 7 bases, and the junction held 12 bases outside the gene matches. In DNA, the CDR3 is TGCGCCAGCAGTGAGTTCGGACAGGTCGTCGGTAACGGGGAGCTGTTTTTT. Residues: CASSEFGQVVGNGELFF.

This clone was found once. The chain couples TRBV5-6 to TRBJ1-5; D unresolved. Germline V gives CDR1 SGHDT, CDR2 YYEEEE. Trimming removed 2 bases from V and 4 bases from J, with 16 bases in between. This CDR3 spans 16 amino acids. The CDR3 is CASSLSYQADNQPQHF. The CDR3 nucleotides read TGTGCCAGCAGCTTATCATACCAGGCCGATAATCAGCCCCAGCATTTT. The full variable domain, rest sourced from reference TRBV5-6 and TRBJ1-5, is DAGVTQSPTHLIKTRGQQVTLRCSPKSGHDTVSWYQQALGQGPQFIFQYYEEEERQRGNFPDRFSGHQFPNYSSELNVNALLLGDSALYLCASSLSYQADNQPQHFGDGTRLSIL.

The CDR3 bases are TGTGCCAGCAGCCCAGAGGGGGGAGTTAGCACAGATACGCAGTATTTT. This gives the protein CASSPEGGVSTDTQYF. This sequence joins TRBV7-2 and TRBJ2-3, with D perhaps given as TRBD1 or TRBD2 (6 bases each). CDR3 length equals 16 residues. V shed 5 bases and J shed 0 bases, with 15 bases lying between them. CDR1 and CDR2 (germline): SGHTA, FQGNSA.

The chain uses TRBV6-1 and TRBJ2-2, with D uncertain. Germline-derived CDR1 and CDR2 are MNHNS and SASEGT. This CDR3 has 10 residues. Deletions cut 6 bases from V and 7 bases from J, with 3 bases between. CDR3 nucleotide sequence: TGTGCCAGCAGGGACGGGGAGCTGTTTTTT. Its protein product is CASRDGELFF.

This clone occurred once. This chain joins TRBV9 and TRBJ2-1; 10 bases are a match to TRBD2. J was trimmed by 9 bases and V by 2 bases; bases with no gene match: 5. The CDR3 is 14 amino acids. Per germline, CDR1 SGDLS and CDR2 YYNGEE. CDR3 region: CASSVLAGGSEQFF. CDR3 nucleotides: TGTGCCAGCAGCGTTTTAGCGGGGGGTTCTGAGCAGTTCTTC.

This sequence joins TRBV28 and TRBJ2-2; possible D gene TRBD2, 6 bases. The CDR3 covers 17 residues. Trimming shortened V by 5 bases and J by 7 bases, and 23 bases separated the two germline ends. Germline loops: CDR1 MDHEN, CDR2 SYDVKM. The DNA of the CDR3 is TGTGCCAGCAGTCTCCACCGGGGAGGATCGTTGGACGGGGAGCTGTTTTTT. Its translation is CASSLHRGGSLDGELFF.

The V and J genes are TRBV5-8 and TRBJ2-1; 15 nucleotides align to TRBD2. The CDR3 is 16 amino acids. Unmatched junction bases numbered 6, after V lost 3 bases and J lost 8 bases. Germline-derived CDR1 and CDR2 are SGHTS and YDEGEE. The chain's CDR3 is CASSSGTSGRFDEQFF. The CDR3 DNA reads as TGTGCCAGCAGCTCAGGGACTAGCGGGAGGTTCGATGAGCAGTTCTTC.